Listed below are T cell receptor beta chains from one sample, sequenced in a study of CD8 T cells in Susac syndrome. TCRdb recomputed calls from the immunoSEQ multiplex PCR reads with MiXCR, one row per CDR3 protein. The sample lists approximately 190,000 distinct CDR3 sequences, roughly nine tenths occurring once. Sequences were obtained from CD4+ T cells from PBMCs. Receptors were obtained from a human donor with Susac syndrome. The CDR3 runs from the conserved cysteine through the conserved F or W. D genes are given only for firm matches. For some rows the clone size is stated as once, few or many, or as a class when expanded; others skip it.

DNA | CDR3 | D | V | size | J
TGTGCCAGCGGGAAGCGGGATCAAGAGACCCAGTACTTC | CASGKRDQETQYF | TRBD2 | TRBV12-3/TRBV12-4 | . | TRBJ2-5
TGTGCCAGCAGGTTCGGACAGGGGGCCTCCTACGAGCAGTACTTC | CASRFGQGASYEQYF | TRBD1 | TRBV7-9 | . | TRBJ2-7
TGTGCCAGCAGCTTAGAGCTAGCGGGAGCAGATACGCAGTATTTT | CASSLELAGADTQYF | TRBD2 | TRBV7-9 | . | TRBJ2-3
TGCAGTGCTAGGTCCAGACAGGGGGTCCTATTAAACTATGGCTACACCTTC | CSARSRQGVLLNYGYTF | TRBD1 | TRBV20-1 | . | TRBJ1-2
TGCGCCAGCAGCAAGAAGAATAGACAGGGGGAGGACACCGGGGAGCTGTTTTTT | CASSKKNRQGEDTGELFF | TRBD1 | TRBV5-1 | . | TRBJ2-2
TGCAGTGCTCCCCGGGAAGGGGCCAAAAACATTCAGTACTTC | CSAPREGAKNIQYF | . | TRBV20-1 | . | TRBJ2-4
TGTGCCAGCTCACCTGGGGGCACAGATACGCAGTATTTT | CASSPGGTDTQYF | . | TRBV18 | . | TRBJ2-3
TGTGCCAGCAGTGATTCAAACACCGGGGAGCTGTTTTTT | CASSDSNTGELFF | . | TRBV28 | . | TRBJ2-2
TGTGCCAGCACCTCCGGGACAGGGAACTATGGCTACACCTTC | CASTSGTGNYGYTF | TRBD1 | TRBV2 | . | TRBJ1-2
TGCAGTGCTAGAGAAAAAATAGCGGGAGCGGAGAGGAGCAATGAGCAGTTCTTC | CSAREKIAGAERSNEQFF | TRBD2 | TRBV20-1 | . | TRBJ2-1
TGCAGTGCCATGGGACTAGCGGGAGGTTGGAATGAGCAGTTCTTC | CSAMGLAGGWNEQFF | TRBD2 | TRBV20-1 | . | TRBJ2-1
TGCAGTGCAAGAGTCTCCTACAATGAGCAGTTCTTC | CSARVSYNEQFF | . | TRBV20-1 | . | TRBJ2-1
TGTGCCAGCAGCTCCCGGGACAGGGATGAAAAACTGTTTTTT | CASSSRDRDEKLFF | TRBD1 | TRBV5-4 | few | TRBJ1-4
TGCGCCAGCAGTGAGGCCAAGAATAGCAATCAGCCCCAGCATTTT | CASSEAKNSNQPQHF | . | TRBV10-2 | . | TRBJ1-5
TGCGCCAGCAGACAAGATTTAAGTAAATACAATCAGCCCCAGCATTTT | CASRQDLSKYNQPQHF | . | TRBV4-1 | . | TRBJ1-5
TGCAGTGCTACCAGGACAGGGGGCTTGGATGAAGCTTTCTTT | CSATRTGGLDEAFF | TRBD1 | TRBV20-1 | . | TRBJ1-1
TGTGCCAGCAGTCCCCTTAGGACAGGAATGGGCACAGATACGCAGTATTTT | CASSPLRTGMGTDTQYF | TRBD1 | TRBV12-3/TRBV12-4 | . | TRBJ2-3
TGTGCCAGCAGTTACTCGAAGGCGGGGGGCGCGTACATTCAGTACTTC | CASSYSKAGGAYIQYF | TRBD2 | TRBV6-5 | once | TRBJ2-4
TGTGCCAGCAGCCAGAGACAGATTTATGGCTACACCTTC | CASSQRQIYGYTF | . | TRBV13 | . | TRBJ1-2
TGTGCCAGTAGTAGCACCGGGACAGCCTACAATGAGCAGTTCTTC | CASSSTGTAYNEQFF | TRBD1 | TRBV19 | . | TRBJ2-1
TGCAGCCCCCTTCTGCTGAGCGGGGGGGCCTTAAATACGCAGTATTTT | CSPLLLSGGALNTQYF | TRBD2 | TRBV29-1 | . | TRBJ2-3
TGTGCCAGCAGTTCGCTGAAGACAGGGGGTGCTAGAACCGGGGGCTACACCTTC | CASSSLKTGGARTGGYTF | TRBD1 | TRBV6-5 | . | TRBJ1-2
TGCAGTCTCGATGGGGGGAGTGTAAACGAGCAGTACTTC | CSLDGGSVNEQYF | . | TRBV20-1 | once | TRBJ2-7
TGTGCCATCAGTGGGACTAGCGCAGATACGCAGTATTTT | CAISGTSADTQYF | TRBD2 | TRBV10-3 | . | TRBJ2-3
TGTGCCAGCAGCCAGTCCCCGTCCCACGAGCAGTACTTC | CASSQSPSHEQYF | . | TRBV12-3/TRBV12-4 | . | TRBJ2-7